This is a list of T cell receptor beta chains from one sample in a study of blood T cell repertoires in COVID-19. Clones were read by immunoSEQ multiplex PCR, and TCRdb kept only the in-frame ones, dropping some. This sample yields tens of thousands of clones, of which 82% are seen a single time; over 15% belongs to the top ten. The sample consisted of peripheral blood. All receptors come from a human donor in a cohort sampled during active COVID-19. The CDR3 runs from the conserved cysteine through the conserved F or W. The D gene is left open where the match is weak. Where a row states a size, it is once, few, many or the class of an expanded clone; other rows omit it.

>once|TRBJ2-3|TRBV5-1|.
TGCGCCAGCAGCTTGGATGGGGGGAGCACAGATACGCAGTATTTT
CASSLDGGSTDTQYF
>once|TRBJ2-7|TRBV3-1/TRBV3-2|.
TGTGCCAGCAGACTAGGCGGGTCCTCCTACGAGCAGTACTTC
CASRLGGSSYEQYF
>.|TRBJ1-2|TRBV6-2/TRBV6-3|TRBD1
TGTGCCAGCAGCAGGACAGGGGATGGCTACACCTTC
CASSRTGDGYTF
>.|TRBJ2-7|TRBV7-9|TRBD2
TGTGCCAGCAGCCAATGGACTAGCGGGACCTACGAGCAGTACTTC
CASSQWTSGTYEQYF
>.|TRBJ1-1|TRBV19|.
TGTGCCAGTTCGGATTGGAGCCTTACCACTGAAGCTTTCTTT
CASSDWSLTTEAFF
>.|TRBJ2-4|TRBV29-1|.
TGCAGCGTTGCATATTGGGGGGAAAACATTCAGTACTTC
CSVAYWGENIQYF
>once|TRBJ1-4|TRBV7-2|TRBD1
TGTGCCAGCAGCCTTGGACAGGTTAATGAAAAACTGTTTTTT
CASSLGQVNEKLFF
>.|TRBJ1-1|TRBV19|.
TGTGCCAGTAGTATAGATGCGACAAGCGAAGCTTTCTTT
CASSIDATSEAFF
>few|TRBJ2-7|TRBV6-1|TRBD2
TGTGCCAGCAGTGACCCGGCGGGGAGGGTACGGGGCGAGCAGTACTTC
CASSDPAGRVRGEQYF
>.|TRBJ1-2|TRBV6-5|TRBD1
TGTGCCAGCAGTCTCGGACACAGGGGGGATAAGGGCTACACCTTC
CASSLGHRGDKGYTF
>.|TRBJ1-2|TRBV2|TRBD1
TGTGCCAGCATGAGAGGGACAGGGGCATCTAACTATGGCTACACCTTC
CASMRGTGASNYGYTF
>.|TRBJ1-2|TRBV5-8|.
TGTGCCAGCAGCTTGGGCGCTAACTATGGCTACACCTTC
CASSLGANYGYTF
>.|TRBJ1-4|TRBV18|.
TGTGCCAGCTCACCGGGGAGAACTAATGAAAAACTGTTTTTT
CASSPGRTNEKLFF
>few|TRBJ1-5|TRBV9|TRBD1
TGTGCCAGCAGCCCGGGGAGAGGGGGCGAATTCAATCAGCCCCAGCATTTT
CASSPGRGGEFNQPQHF
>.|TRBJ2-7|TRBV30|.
TGTGCCTGGAGGAACAGGTACGAGCAGTACTTC
CAWRNRYEQYF
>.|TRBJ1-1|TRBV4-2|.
TGTGCCAGCAGCCGAACAGGGTCAACTGAAGCTTTCTTT
CASSRTGSTEAFF
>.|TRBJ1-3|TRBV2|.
TGTGCCAGCCCAAACAGGTTCCACTCTGGAAACACCATATATTTT
CASPNRFHSGNTIYF
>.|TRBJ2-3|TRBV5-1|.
TGCGCCAGCAGCTTGACACGTTCCCCCAGGCCAGATACGCAGTATTTT
CASSLTRSPRPDTQYF
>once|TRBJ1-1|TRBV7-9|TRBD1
TGTGCCAGCAGCTCCCGTGACAGGGTGACTGAAGCTTTCTTT
CASSSRDRVTEAFF
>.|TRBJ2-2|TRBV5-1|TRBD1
TGCGCCAGCAGCGCGGGACAGGGGCTCACCGGGGAGCTGTTTTTT
CASSAGQGLTGELFF
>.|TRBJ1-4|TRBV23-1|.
TGCGCCAGCAGTCAAAATCCAACACCAGGGAAACCACTGTTTTTT
CASSQNPTPGKPLFF
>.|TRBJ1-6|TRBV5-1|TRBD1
TGCGCCAGCAGCCAGGGACAGGGTGGTTCACCCCTCCACTTT
CASSQGQGGSPLHF
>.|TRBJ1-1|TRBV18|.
TGTGCCAGCTCACCCCCCCGTGCCCTGGAGACAGCTTTCTTT
CASSPPRALETAFF
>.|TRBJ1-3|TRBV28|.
TGTGCCAGCACTAAGAGGCCCCAGGGGAACACCATATATTTT
CASTKRPQGNTIYF
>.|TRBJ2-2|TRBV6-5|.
TGTGCCAGTTCCCAATTGACTGCGAACACCGGGGAGCTGTTTTTT
CASSQLTANTGELFF
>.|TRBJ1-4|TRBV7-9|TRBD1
TGTGCCAGCAGCCCGCTAGGGACAGGGCGCGCTAATGAAAAACTGTTTTTT
CASSPLGTGRANEKLFF
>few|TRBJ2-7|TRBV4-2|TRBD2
TGTGCCAGCAGCCAAGATTCGGGGGGGCATTACGAGCAGTACTTC
CASSQDSGGHYEQYF
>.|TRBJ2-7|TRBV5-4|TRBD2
TGTGCCACCTACCGGGGGGGGTCCTACGAGCAGTACTTC
CATYRGGSYEQYF
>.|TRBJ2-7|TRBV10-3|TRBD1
TGTGCCATCAGTGAGATAACAGGGGACCCCTACGAGCAGTACTTC
CAISEITGDPYEQYF
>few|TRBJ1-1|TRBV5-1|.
TGCGCCAGCAGCTTTGCAGGGGACACTGAAGCTTTCTTT
CASSFAGDTEAFF
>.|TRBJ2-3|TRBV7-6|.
TGTGCCAGCAGCGGAAGTTCAGCGGTTCTCAGCACAGATACGCAGTATTTT
CASSGSSAVLSTDTQYF
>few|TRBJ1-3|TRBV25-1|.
TGTGCCAGCAGTGATTCGGGGACTGGAAACACCATATATTTT
CASSDSGTGNTIYF
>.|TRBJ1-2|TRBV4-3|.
TGCGCCAGCAGCCAAAGTGTTGGGGGCGCGGAGGGCTACACCTTC
CASSQSVGGAEGYTF
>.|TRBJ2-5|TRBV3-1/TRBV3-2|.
TGTGCCAGCAGCCAAGATCCGGTGTCCCAAGAGACCCAGTACTTC
CASSQDPVSQETQYF
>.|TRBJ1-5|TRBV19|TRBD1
TGTGCCAGTGTAGGGACAGGGGATCAGCCCCAGCATTTT
CASVGTGDQPQHF
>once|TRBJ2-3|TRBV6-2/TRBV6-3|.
TGTGCCAGCAGTACCCCCCGAACTAGGCCCCGAACGCAGTATTTT
CASSTPRTRPRTQYF
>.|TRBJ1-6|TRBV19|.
TGTGCCAGCCCCCCCCACACAATTCTTAATTCACCCCTCCACTTT
CASPPHTILNSPLHF
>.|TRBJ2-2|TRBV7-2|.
TGTGCCAGCAGCCGGAGGGGTACACACCGCGCGAACACCGGGGAGCTGTTTTTT
CASSRRGTHRANTGELFF
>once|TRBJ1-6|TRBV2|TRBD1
TGTGCCAGCAGTGAAGAAGGGACAGGGAATAATTCACCCCTCCACTTT
CASSEEGTGNNSPLHF
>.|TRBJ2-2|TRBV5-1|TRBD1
TGCGCCAGCAGTATACAGGGGGCGCGTACCGGGGAGCTGTTTTTT
CASSIQGARTGELFF
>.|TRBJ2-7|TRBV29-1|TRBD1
TGCAGCGTTGTCCATGGACAGGGGGTTGGCGAGCAGTACTTC
CSVVHGQGVGEQYF
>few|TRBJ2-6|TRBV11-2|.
TGTGCCAGTAACCCTCGACAGGCCCGCTCTGGGGCCAACGTCCTGACTTTC
CASNPRQARSGANVLTF
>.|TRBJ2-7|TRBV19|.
TGTGCCAGTAGTATAGATATTGGCAGCTACGAGCAGTACTTC
CASSIDIGSYEQYF
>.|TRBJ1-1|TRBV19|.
TGTGCCAGTAGTTCGTTGGCCCTTCTGAACACTGAAGCTTTCTTT
CASSSLALLNTEAFF
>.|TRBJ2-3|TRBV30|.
TGTGCCTGGAGTGTACAGTCAGATACGCAGTATTTT
CAWSVQSDTQYF
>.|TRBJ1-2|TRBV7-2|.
TGTGCCAGCAGCCTTCAGGCTTGGCAGGGCTACACCTTC
CASSLQAWQGYTF
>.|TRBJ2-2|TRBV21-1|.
TGTGCCAGCAGCAAATGGGTCATCCTCGGGACCGGGGAGCTGTTTTTT
CASSKWVILGTGELFF
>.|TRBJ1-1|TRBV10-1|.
TGCGCCAGCAGTGAGGATCCGGTGAACACTGAAGCTTTCTTT
CASSEDPVNTEAFF
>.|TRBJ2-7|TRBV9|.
TGTGCCAGCAGCCTCTCTGGGGGCGGCGAGCAGTACTTC
CASSLSGGGEQYF
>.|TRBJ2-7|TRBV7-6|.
TGTGCCAGCAGCTTGCTACAGGGGGGGAGGTACGAGCAGTACTTC
CASSLLQGGRYEQYF